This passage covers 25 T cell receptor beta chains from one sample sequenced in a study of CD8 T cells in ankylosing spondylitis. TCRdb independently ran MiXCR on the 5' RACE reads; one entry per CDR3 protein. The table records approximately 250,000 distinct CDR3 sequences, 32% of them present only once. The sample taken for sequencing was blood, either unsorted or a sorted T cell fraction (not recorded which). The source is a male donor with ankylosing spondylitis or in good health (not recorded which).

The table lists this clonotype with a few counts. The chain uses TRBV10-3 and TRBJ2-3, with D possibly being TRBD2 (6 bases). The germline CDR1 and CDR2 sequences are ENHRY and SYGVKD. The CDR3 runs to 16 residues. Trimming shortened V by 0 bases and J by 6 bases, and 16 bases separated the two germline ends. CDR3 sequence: CAISESGLQEGDTQYF. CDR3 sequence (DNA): TGTGCCATCAGTGAGTCGGGACTCCAAGAGGGGGATACGCAGTATTTT.

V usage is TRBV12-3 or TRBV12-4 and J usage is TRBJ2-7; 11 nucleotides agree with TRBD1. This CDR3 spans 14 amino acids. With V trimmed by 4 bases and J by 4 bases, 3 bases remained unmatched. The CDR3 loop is CASSSDRGLYEQYF. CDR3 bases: TGTGCCAGCAGTTCGGACAGGGGGCTGTACGAGCAGTACTTC.

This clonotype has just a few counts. In nucleotides, the CDR3 is TGTGCCAGCAGCTTAGAGAGTGGGGAGCTGTTTTTT. This sequence encodes CASSLESGELFF. V gene TRBV5-6 combines with J gene TRBJ2-2; no clear D gene. V was trimmed by 2 bases and J by 8 bases, leaving 7 bases between them. Germline V gene sequence: CDR1 SGHDT, CDR2 YYEEEE. The length of the CDR3 is 12 residues.

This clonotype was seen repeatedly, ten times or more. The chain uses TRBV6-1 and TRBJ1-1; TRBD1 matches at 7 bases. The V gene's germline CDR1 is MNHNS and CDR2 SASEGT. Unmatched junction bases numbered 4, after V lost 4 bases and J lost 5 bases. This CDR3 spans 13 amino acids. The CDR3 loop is CASSGQGETEAFF. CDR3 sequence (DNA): TGTGCCAGCAGTGGTCAGGGGGAAACTGAAGCTTTCTTT.

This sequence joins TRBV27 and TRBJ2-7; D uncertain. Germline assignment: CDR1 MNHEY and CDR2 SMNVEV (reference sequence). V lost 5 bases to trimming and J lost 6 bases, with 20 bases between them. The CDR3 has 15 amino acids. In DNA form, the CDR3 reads TGTGCCAGCAGTGACATGGGCGCTTACGGATCCGAGCAGTACTTC. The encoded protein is CASSDMGAYGSEQYF.

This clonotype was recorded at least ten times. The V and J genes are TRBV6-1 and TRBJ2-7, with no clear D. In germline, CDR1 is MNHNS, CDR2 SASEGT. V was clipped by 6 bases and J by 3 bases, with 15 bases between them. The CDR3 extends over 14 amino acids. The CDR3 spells CASRPPGPYYEQYF. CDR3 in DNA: TGTGCCAGCAGACCTCCCGGGCCTTACTACGAGCAGTACTTC.

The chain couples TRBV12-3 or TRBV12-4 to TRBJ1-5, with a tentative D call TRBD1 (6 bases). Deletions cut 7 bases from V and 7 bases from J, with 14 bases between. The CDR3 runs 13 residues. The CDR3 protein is CASTSQGRQPQHF. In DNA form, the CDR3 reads TGTGCCAGCACTTCTCAGGGGAGGCAGCCCCAGCATTTT.

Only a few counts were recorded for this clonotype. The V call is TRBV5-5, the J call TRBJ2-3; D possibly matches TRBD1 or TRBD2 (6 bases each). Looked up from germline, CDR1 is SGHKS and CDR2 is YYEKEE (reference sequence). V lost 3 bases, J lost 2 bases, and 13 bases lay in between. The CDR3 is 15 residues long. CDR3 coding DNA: TGTGCCAGCAGCTCCGAGGGGGGTCTCACAGATACGCAGTATTTT. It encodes CASSSEGGLTDTQYF. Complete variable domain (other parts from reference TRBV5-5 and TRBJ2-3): DAGVTQSPTHLIKTRGQQVTLRCSPISGHKSVSWYQQVLGQGPQFIFQYYEKEERGRGNFPDRFSARQFPNYSSELNVNALLLGDSALYLCASSSEGGLTDTQYFGPGTRLTVL.

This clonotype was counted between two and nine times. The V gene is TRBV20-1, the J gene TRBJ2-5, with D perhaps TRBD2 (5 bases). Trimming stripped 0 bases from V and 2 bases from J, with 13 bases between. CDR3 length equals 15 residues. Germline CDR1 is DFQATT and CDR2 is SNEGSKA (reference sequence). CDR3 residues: CSARDPRGLQETQYF. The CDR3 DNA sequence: TGCAGTGCTAGAGATCCGCGCGGGTTACAAGAGACCCAGTACTTC.

The DNA for the CDR3 is TGTGCCAGCAGCTTACCGGGAGACCGCGAAGAGACCCAGTACTTC. Protein sequence: CASSLPGDREETQYF. This chain links TRBV7-8 with TRBJ2-5, with D maybe TRBD2 (6 bases). CDR1 and CDR2 (germline): SGHVS, FQNEAQ. The CDR3 runs 15 residues. Trimming shortened V by 2 bases and J by 3 bases, and 13 bases separated the two germline ends.

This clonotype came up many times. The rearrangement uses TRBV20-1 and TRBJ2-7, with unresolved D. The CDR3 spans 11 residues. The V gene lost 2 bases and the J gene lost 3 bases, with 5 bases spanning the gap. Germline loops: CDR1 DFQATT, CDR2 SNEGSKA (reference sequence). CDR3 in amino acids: CSARQNYEQYF. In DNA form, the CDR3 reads TGCAGTGCTAGACAGAACTACGAGCAGTACTTC.

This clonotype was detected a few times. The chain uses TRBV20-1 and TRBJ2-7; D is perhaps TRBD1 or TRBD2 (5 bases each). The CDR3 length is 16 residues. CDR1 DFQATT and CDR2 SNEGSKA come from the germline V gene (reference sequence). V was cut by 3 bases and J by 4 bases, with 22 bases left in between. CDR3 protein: CSAREIRDGPWYEQYF. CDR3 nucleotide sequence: TGCAGTGCTAGGGAAATCCGGGACGGCCCATGGTACGAGCAGTACTTC.

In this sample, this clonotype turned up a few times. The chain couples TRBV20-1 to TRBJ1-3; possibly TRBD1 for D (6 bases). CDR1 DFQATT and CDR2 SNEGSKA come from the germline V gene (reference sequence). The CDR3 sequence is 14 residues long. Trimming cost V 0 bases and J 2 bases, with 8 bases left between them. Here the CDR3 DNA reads TGCAGTGCTAGAGACAACAGGGCTGGAAACACCATATATTTT. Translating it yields CSARDNRAGNTIYF.

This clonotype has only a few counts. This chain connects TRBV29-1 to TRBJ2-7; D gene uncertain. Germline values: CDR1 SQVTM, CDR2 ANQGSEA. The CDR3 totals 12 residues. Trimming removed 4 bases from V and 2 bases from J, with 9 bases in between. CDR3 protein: CSVVSATYEQYF. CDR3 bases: TGCAGCGTTGTTTCAGCAACCTACGAGCAGTACTTC.

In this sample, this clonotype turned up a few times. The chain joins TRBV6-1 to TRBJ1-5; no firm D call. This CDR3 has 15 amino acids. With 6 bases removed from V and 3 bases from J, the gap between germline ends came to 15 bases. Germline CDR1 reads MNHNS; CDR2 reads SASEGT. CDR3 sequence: CASSLDWVVNQPQHF. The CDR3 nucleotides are TGTGCCAGCAGCCTCGACTGGGTAGTCAATCAGCCCCAGCATTTT.

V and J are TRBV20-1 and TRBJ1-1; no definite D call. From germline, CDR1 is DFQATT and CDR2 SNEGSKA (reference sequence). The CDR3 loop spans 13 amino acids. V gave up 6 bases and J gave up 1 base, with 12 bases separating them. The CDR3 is CSAPRGSNTEAFF. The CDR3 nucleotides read TGCAGTGCCCCGCGGGGATCGAACACTGAAGCTTTCTTT.

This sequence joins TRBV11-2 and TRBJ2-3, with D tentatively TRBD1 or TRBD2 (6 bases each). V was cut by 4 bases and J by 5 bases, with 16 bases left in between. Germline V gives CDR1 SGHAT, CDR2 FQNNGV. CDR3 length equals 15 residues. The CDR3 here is CASSSGGGPEDTQYF. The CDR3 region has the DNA TGTGCCAGCAGCTCGGGTGGGGGGCCCGAAGATACGCAGTATTTT.

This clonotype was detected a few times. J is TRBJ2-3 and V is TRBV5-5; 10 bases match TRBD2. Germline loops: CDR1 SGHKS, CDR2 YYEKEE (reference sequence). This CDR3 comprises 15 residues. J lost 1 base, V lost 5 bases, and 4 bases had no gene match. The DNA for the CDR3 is TGTGCCAGCAGTCCAGCGGGGGGGCGCACAGATACGCAGTATTTT. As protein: CASSPAGGRTDTQYF.

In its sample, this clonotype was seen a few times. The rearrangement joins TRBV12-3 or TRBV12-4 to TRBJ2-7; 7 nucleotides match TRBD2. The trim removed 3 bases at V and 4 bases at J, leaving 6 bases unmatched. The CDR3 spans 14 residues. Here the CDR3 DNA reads TGTGCCAGCAGTTTGGGACTACATCAATACGAGCAGTACTTC. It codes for CASSLGLHQYEQYF.

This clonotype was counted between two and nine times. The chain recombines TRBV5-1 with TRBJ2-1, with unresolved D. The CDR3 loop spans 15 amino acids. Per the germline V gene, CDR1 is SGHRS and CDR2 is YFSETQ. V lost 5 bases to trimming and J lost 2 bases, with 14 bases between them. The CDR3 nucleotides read TGCGCCAGCAGGCTTTCCCCCGGAACCTACAATGAGCAGTTCTTC. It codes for CASRLSPGTYNEQFF.

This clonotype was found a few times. DNA of the CDR3: TGTGCCAGCAGTCCGCTAGCGGGGAATTACAATGAGCAGTTCTTC. Protein: CASSPLAGNYNEQFF. The chain combines TRBV5-5 with TRBJ2-1; 9 nucleotides line up with TRBD2. J gave up 4 bases and V 5 bases, and 7 bases lay outside the gene matches. The germline V gene encodes CDR1 SGHKS and CDR2 YYEKEE (reference sequence). The CDR3 spans 15 residues.

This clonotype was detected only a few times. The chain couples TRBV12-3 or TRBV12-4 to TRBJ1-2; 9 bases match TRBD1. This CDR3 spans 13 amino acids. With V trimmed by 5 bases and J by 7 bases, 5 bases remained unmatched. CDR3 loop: CASSLGTGFGYTF. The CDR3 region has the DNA TGTGCCAGCAGTCTGGGGACAGGGTTTGGCTACACCTTC.

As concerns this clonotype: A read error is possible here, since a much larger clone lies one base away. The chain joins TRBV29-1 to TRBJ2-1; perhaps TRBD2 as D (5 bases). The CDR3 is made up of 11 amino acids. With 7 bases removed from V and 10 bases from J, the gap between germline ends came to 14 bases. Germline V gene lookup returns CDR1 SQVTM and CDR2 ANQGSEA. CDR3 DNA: TGCAGCGCTGCGACTAACTTAGAGCAGTTCTTC. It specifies CSAATNLEQFF.

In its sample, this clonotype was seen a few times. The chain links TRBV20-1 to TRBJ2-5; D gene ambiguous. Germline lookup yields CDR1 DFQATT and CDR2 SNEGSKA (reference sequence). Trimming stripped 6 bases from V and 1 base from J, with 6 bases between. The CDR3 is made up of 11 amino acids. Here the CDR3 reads CSAVSQETQYF. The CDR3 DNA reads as TGCAGTGCCGTAAGCCAAGAGACCCAGTACTTC.

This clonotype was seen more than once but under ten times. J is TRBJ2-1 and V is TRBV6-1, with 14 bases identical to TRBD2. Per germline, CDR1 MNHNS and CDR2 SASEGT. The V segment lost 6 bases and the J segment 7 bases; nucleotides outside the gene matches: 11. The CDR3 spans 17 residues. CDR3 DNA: TGTGCCAGCAGCCCGAGACTAGCGGGGGGGCCCGGGAATGAGCAGTTCTTC. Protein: CASSPRLAGGPGNEQFF.